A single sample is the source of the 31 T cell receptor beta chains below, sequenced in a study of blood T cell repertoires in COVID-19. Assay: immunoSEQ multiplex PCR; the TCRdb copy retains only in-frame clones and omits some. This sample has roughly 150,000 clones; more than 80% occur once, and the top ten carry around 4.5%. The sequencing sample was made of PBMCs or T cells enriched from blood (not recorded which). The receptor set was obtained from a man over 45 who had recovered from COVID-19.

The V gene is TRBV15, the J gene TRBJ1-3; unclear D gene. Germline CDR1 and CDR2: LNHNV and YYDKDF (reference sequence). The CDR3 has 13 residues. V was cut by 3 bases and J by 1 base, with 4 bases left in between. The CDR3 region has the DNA TGTGCCACCAGCAGTTTATCTGGAAACACCATATATTTT. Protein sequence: CATSSLSGNTIYF.

CDR3 residues: CASSLSSGAYEQYF. DNA for the CDR3: TGTGCCAGCAGTTTAAGTAGCGGGGCCTACGAGCAGTACTTC. The V call is TRBV27, the J call TRBJ2-7; 8 bases line up with TRBD2. CDR3 length equals 14 residues. The V segment lost 2 bases and the J segment 2 bases; nucleotides outside the gene matches: 2. Germline values: CDR1 MNHEY, CDR2 SMNVEV (reference sequence).

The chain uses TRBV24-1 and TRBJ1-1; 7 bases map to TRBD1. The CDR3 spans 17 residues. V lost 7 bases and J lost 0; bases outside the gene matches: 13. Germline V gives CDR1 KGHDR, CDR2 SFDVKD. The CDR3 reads CATSQGGGRELNTEAFF. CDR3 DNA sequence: TGTGCCACCAGCCAGGGGGGAGGTAGAGAATTGAACACTGAAGCTTTCTTT.

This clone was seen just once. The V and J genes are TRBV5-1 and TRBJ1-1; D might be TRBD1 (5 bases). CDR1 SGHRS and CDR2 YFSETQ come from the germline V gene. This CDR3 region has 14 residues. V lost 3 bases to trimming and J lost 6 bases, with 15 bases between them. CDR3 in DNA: TGCGCCAGCAGCTCTCGTCAGGGAGGCGCTGAAGCTTTCTTT. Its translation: CASSSRQGGAEAFF.

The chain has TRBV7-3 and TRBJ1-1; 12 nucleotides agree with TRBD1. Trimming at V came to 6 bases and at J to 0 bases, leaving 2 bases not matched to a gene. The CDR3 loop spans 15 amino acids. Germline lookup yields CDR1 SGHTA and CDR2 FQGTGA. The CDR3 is CASSRDRGLNTEAFF. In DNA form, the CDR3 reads TGTGCCAGCAGTCGGGACAGGGGGCTGAACACTGAAGCTTTCTTT.

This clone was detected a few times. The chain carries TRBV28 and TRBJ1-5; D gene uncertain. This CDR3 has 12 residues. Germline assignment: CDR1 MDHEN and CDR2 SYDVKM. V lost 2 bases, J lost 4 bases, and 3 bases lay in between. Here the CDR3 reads CASSLRNQPQHF. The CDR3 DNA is TGTGCCAGCAGTTTACGGAATCAGCCCCAGCATTTT.

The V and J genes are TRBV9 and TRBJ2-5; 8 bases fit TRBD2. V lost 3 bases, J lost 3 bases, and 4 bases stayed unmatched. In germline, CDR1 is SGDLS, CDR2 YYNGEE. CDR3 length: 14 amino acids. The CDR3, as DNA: TGTGCCAGCAGCGGCGCAGCGGGGGAAGAGACCCAGTACTTC. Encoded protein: CASSGAAGEETQYF.

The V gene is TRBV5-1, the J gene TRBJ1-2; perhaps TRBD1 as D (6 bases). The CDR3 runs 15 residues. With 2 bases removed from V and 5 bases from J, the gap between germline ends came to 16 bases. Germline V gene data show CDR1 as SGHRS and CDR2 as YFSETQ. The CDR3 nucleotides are TGCGCCAGCAGCTTTACAGGGCTCCTTTCGTATGGCTACACCTTC. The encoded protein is CASSFTGLLSYGYTF.

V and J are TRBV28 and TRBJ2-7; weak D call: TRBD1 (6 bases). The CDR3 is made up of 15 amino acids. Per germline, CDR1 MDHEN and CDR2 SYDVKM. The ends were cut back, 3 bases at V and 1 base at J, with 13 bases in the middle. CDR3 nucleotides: TGTGCCAGCAGTTTGGCACAGGGAATATCCTACGAGCAGTACGTC. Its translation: CASSLAQGISYEQYV.

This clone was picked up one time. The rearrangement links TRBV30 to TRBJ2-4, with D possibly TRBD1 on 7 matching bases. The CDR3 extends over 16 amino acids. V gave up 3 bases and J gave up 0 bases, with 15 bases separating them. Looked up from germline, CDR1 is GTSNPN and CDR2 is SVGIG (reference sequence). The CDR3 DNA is TGTGCCTGGAGGGGGGGACAGAACTTAGCCAAAAACATTCAGTACTTC. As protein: CAWRGGQNLAKNIQYF.

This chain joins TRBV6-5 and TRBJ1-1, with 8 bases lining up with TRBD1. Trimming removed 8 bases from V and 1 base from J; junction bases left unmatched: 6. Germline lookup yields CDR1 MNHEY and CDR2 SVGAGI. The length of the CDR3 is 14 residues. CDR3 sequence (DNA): TGTGCCAGCCGGACTCAGGGGGCGAACACTGAAGCTTTCTTT. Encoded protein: CASRTQGANTEAFF.

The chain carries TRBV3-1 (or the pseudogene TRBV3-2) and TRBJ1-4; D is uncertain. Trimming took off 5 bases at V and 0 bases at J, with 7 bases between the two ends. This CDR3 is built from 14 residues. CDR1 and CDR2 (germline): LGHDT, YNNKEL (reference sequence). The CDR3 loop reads CASSVRATNEKLFF. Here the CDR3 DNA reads TGTGCCAGCAGCGTGAGAGCAACTAATGAAAAACTGTTTTTT.

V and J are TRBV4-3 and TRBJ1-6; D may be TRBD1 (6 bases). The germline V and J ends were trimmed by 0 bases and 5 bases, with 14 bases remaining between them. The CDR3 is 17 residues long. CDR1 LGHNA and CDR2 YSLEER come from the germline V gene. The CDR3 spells CASSQDYRAGDNSPLHF. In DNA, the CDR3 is TGCGCCAGCAGCCAAGATTATAGGGCAGGGGATAATTCACCCCTCCACTTT.

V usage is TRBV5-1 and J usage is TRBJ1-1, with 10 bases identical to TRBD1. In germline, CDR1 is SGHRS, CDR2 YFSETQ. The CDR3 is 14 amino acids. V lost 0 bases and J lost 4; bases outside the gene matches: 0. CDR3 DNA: TGCGCCAGCAGCTTGGGGACAGGGGGCACTGAAGCTTTCTTT. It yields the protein CASSLGTGGTEAFF.

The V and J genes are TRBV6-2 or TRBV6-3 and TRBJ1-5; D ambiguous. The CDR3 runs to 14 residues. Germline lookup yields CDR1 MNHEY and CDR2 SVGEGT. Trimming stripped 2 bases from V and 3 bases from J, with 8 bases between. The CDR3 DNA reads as TGTGCCAGCAGTTACGGGCAGTTCAATCAGCCCCAGCATTTT. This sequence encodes CASSYGQFNQPQHF.

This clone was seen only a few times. The chain's CDR3 is CASSQQGSTNEKLFF. As DNA, the CDR3 is TGTGCCAGCAGCCAACAGGGGAGCACTAATGAAAAACTGTTTTTT. The chain links TRBV7-9 to TRBJ1-4, with TRBD1 matching over 7 bases. V lost 5 bases, J lost 2 bases, and 5 bases stayed unmatched. CDR1 is SEHNR, CDR2 FQNEAQ, per germline (reference sequence). The CDR3 consists of 15 residues.

The CDR3 DNA is TGCGCCAGCAGCCAAGTTGGGACAGGGGATTATGGCTACACCTTC. As protein: CASSQVGTGDYGYTF. The rearrangement joins TRBV4-3 to TRBJ1-2; 10 bases are shared with TRBD1. Germline V lookup: CDR1 LGHNA, CDR2 YSLEER. Unmatched junction bases numbered 4, after V lost 1 base and J lost 5 bases. The CDR3 has 15 residues.

The DNA of the CDR3 is TGTGCCAGCAGCAGATTACACAGTACCGGGGAGCTGTTTTTT. Its translation: CASSRLHSTGELFF. The J gene is TRBJ2-2, the V gene TRBV7-9, with D uncertain. The CDR3 totals 14 residues. V was pared by 5 bases and J by 5 bases, with 12 bases between. In germline, CDR1 is SEHNR, CDR2 FQNEAQ (reference sequence).

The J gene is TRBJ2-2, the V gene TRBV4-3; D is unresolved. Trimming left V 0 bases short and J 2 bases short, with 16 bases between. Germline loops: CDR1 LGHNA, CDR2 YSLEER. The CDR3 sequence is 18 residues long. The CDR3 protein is CASSQEVSRPINTGELFF. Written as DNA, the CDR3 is TGCGCCAGCAGCCAAGAAGTGTCGAGGCCCATTAACACCGGGGAGCTGTTTTTT.

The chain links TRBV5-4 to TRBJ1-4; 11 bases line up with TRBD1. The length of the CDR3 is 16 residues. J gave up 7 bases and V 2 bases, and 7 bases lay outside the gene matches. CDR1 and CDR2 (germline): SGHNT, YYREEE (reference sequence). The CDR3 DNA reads TGTGCCAGCAGCTTTAGGGGACAGGGGGGTAGTGAAAAACTGTTTTTT. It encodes CASSFRGQGGSEKLFF.

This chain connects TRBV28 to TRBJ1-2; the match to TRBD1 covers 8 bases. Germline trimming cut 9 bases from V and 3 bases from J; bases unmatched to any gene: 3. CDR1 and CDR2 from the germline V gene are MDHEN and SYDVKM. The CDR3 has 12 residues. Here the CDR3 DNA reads TGTGCCAGTAACAGGGGGGACTATGGCTACACCTTC. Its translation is CASNRGDYGYTF.

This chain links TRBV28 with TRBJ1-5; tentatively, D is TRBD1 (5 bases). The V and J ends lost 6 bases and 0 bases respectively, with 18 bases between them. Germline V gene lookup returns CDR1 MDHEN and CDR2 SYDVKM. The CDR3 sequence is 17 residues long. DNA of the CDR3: TGTGCCAGCAGGACCAGGGTGGGATCTTATAGCAATCAGCCCCAGCATTTT. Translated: CASRTRVGSYSNQPQHF.

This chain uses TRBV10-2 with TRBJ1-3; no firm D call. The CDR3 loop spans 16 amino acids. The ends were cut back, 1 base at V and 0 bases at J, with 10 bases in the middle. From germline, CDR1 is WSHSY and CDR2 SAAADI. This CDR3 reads CASSELSPSSGNTIYF. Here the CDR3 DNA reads TGCGCCAGCAGTGAGTTGTCTCCGAGCTCTGGAAACACCATATATTTT.

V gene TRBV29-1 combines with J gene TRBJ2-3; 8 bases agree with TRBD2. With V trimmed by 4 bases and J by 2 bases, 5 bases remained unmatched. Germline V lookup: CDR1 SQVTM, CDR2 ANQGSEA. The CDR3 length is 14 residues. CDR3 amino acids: CSVGGGLDTDTQYF. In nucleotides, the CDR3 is TGCAGCGTTGGCGGGGGGCTCGACACAGATACGCAGTATTTT.

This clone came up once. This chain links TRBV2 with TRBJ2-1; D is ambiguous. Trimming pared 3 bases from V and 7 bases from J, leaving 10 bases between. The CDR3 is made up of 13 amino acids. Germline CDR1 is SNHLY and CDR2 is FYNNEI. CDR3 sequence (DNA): TGTGCCAGCAGTGACCAGCGCCGAAATGAGCAGTTCTTC. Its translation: CASSDQRRNEQFF.

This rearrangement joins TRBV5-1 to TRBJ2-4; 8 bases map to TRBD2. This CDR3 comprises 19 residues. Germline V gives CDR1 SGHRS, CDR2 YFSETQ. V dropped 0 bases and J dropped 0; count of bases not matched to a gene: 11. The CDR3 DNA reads TGCGCCAGCAGCTTGGGTTTTACGGGAGGGCACCTAGCCAAAAACATTCAGTACTTC. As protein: CASSLGFTGGHLAKNIQYF. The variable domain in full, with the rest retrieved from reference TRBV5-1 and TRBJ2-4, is KAGVTQTPRYLIKTRGQQVTLSCSPISGHRSVSWYQQTPGQGLQFLFEYFSETQRNKGNFPGRFSGRQFSNSRSEMNVSTLELGDSALYLCASSLGFTGGHLAKNIQYFGAGTRLSVL.

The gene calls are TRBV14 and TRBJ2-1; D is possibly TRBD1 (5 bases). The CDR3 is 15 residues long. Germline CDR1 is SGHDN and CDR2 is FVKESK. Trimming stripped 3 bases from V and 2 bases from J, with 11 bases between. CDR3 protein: CASSQGRAAYNEQFF. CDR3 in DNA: TGTGCCAGCAGCCAGGGCAGGGCAGCCTACAATGAGCAGTTCTTC.

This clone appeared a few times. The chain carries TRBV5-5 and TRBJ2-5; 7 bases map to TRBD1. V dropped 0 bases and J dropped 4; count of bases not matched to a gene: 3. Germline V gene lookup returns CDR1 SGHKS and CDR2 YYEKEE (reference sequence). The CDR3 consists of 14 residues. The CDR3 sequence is CASSLAQGRETQYF. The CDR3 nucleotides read TGTGCCAGCAGCTTGGCACAGGGGAGAGAGACCCAGTACTTC.

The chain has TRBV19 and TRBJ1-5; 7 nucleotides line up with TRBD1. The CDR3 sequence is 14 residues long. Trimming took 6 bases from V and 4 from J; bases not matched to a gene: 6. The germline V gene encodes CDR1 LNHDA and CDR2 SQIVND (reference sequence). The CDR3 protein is CASRKDRRNQPQHF. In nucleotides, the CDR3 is TGTGCCAGTAGGAAGGACAGGAGGAATCAGCCCCAGCATTTT.

CDR3 in DNA: TGTGCCAGCAGCGCCCGGACAGGGCCTGGGGAAAAACTGTTTTTT. Protein sequence: CASSARTGPGEKLFF. The V call is TRBV7-2, the J call TRBJ1-4; TRBD1 matches at 8 bases. This CDR3 comprises 15 residues. CDR1 is SGHTA, CDR2 FQGNSA, per germline. Trimming at V came to 5 bases and at J to 8 bases, leaving 10 bases not matched to a gene.

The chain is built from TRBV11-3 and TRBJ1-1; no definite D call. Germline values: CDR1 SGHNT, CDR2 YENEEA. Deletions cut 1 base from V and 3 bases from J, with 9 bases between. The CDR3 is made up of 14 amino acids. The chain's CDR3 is CASSLGASHTEAFF. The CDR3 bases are TGTGCCAGCAGCTTAGGGGCATCTCACACTGAAGCTTTCTTT.